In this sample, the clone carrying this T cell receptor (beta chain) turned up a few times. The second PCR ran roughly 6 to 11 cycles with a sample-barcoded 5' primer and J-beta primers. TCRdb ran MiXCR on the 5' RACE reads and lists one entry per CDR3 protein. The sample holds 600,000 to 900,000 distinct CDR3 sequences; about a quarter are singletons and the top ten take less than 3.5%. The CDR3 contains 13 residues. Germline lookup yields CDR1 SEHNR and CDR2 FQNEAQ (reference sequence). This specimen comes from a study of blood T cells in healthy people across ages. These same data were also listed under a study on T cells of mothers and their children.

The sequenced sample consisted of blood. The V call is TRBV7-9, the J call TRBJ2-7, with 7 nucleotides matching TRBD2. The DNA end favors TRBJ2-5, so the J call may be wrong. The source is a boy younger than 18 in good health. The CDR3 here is CASSSLTSRTQYF. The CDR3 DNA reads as TGTGCCAGCAGCTCCTTGACTAGCCGGACCCAGTACTTC.